Listed below are T cell receptor beta chains from one sample, sequenced in a study of T cells after yellow fever vaccination. Using its own MiXCR run on the 5' RACE reads, TCRdb lists one record per CDR3 protein. The sample gives about 96,000 distinct CDR3 sequences, roughly 8.2% of which show up once; 16% is in the top ten. The sequencing used CD8+ T cells not binding an NS4B(214-222) dextramer, sorted from PBMCs, collected less than 16 days after the first yellow fever vaccination. The receptors derive from a man between 18 and 29 years old who received the YFV17D yellow fever vaccine. CDR3s include the opening cysteine and the closing phenylalanine or tryptophan. A D gene is named only where the DNA matches it firmly. Rows give clone size only sometimes, using once, few, many, or a class for an expanded clone.

abundance | j_gene | v_gene | d_gene | CDR3nt | CDR3aa
few | TRBJ2-1 | TRBV7-9 | - | TGTGCCAGCAGCTCCCCGGTGAGCTCCTACAATGAGCAGTTCTTC | CASSSPVSSYNEQFF
- | TRBJ2-5 | TRBV4-1 | - | TGCGCCAGCAGCCCGGATTTTGGGGGCGGAGAGACCCAGTACTTC | CASSPDFGGGETQYF
few | TRBJ2-2 | TRBV12-3/TRBV12-4 | - | TGTGCCAGCAGTCCCACCTGGGGGGCGGGGGCTGTAAACACCGGGGAGCTGTTTTTT | CASSPTWGAGAVNTGELFF
few | TRBJ1-1 | TRBV6-5 | - | TGTGCCAGCAGTTACGGGGGTCAGAACACTGAAGCTTTCTTT | CASSYGGQNTEAFF
- | TRBJ1-2 | TRBV11-3 | - | TGTGCCAGCAGCTTCGATTCAGCAGGCGACTATGGCTACACCTTC | CASSFDSAGDYGYTF
- | TRBJ2-2 | TRBV6-5 | - | TGTGCCAGCAGTTACAAAGGGTCGGACGGGGAGCTGTTTTTT | CASSYKGSDGELFF
few | TRBJ1-2 | TRBV29-1 | TRBD1 | TGCAGCGTGGAGGACAGGGAGCATCCTAGGGGCTACACCTTC | CSVEDREHPRGYTF
- | TRBJ2-1 | TRBV7-2 | - | TGTGCCAGCAGCTTTCGGCGGGGCTCCTACAATGAGCAGTTCTTC | CASSFRRGSYNEQFF
few | TRBJ2-1 | TRBV20-1 | TRBD2 | TGCAGTGCTAGAGCCGGGACTAGCGGTTATGAGCAGTTCTTC | CSARAGTSGYEQFF
- | TRBJ2-2 | TRBV5-4 | - | TGTGCCAGCAGCTTGGACGGACTACCCCCGGGGGAGCTGTTTTTT | CASSLDGLPPGELFF
- | TRBJ1-4 | TRBV4-3 | - | TGCGCCAGCAGCCAAGAGGGGGAAAAACTGTTTTTT | CASSQEGEKLFF
- | TRBJ2-7 | TRBV30 | TRBD1 | TGTGCCTGGAGTCCTACAGGGGTAGCCGACGAGCAGTACTTC | CAWSPTGVADEQYF
many | TRBJ2-2 | TRBV29-1 | - | TGCAGCGGGTCCCACTCGAACACCGGGGAGCTGTTTTTT | CSGSHSNTGELFF
- | TRBJ2-3 | TRBV11-2 | TRBD2 | TGTGCCAGCAGCCGACTAGCGGGGGGAGATACGCAGTATTTT | CASSRLAGGDTQYF